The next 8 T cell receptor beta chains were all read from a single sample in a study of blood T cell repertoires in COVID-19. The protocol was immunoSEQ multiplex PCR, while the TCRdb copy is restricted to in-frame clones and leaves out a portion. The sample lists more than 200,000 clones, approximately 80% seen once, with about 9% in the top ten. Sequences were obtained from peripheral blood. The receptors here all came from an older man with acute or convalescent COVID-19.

CDR3 region: CASRLSGGGAGGYTF. CDR3 coding DNA: TGTGCCAGCCGCCTATCTGGAGGGGGCGCGGGTGGCTACACCTTC. V and J are TRBV27 and TRBJ1-2; 7 nucleotides align to TRBD1. This CDR3 spans 15 amino acids. With 8 bases clipped from V and 7 bases from J, the junction kept 16 bases outside the gene matches. Per germline, CDR1 MNHEY and CDR2 SMNVEV (reference sequence).

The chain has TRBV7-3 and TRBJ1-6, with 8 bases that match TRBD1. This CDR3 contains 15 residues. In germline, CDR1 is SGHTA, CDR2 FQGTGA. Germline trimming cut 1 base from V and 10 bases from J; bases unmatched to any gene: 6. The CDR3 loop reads CASSLIADRVSPLHF. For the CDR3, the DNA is TGTGCCAGCAGCTTAATAGCGGACAGGGTGTCACCCCTCCACTTT.

This CDR3 is CASSVQPGLAGVTDTQYF. The CDR3 DNA reads as TGTGCCAGTAGTGTACAACCGGGACTAGCGGGGGTCACAGATACGCAGTATTTT. This chain uses TRBV19 with TRBJ2-3; 14 bases are a match to TRBD2. Germline trimming cut 5 bases from V and 2 bases from J; bases unmatched to any gene: 9. The CDR3 covers 18 residues. The germline V gene has CDR1 LNHDA and CDR2 SQIVND (reference sequence).

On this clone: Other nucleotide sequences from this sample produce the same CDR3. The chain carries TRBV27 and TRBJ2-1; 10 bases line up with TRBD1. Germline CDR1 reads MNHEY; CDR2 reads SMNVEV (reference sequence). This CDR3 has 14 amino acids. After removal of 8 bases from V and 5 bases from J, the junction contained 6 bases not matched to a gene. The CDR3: CASSRDRGHNEQFF. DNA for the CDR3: TGTGCCAGCTCCCGGGACAGGGGCCACAATGAGCAGTTCTTC.

The CDR3 coding sequence is TGTGCCAGCTCACCGGACAGGGGGAGAGAGCAGTACTTC. Translating it yields CASSPDRGREQYF. The rearrangement uses TRBV18 and TRBJ2-7; 10 nucleotides match TRBD1. CDR3 length: 13 residues. V lost 3 bases and J lost 7; bases outside the gene matches: 3. The germline gives CDR1 KGHSH, CDR2 LQKENI. Looking up the rest from reference TRBV18 and TRBJ2-7 gives the full variable domain: NAGVMQNPRHLVRRRGQEARLRCSPMKGHSHVYWYRQLPEEGLKFMVYLQKENIIDESGMPKERFSAEFPKEGPSILRIQQVVRGDSAAYFCASSPDRGREQYFGPGTRLTVT.

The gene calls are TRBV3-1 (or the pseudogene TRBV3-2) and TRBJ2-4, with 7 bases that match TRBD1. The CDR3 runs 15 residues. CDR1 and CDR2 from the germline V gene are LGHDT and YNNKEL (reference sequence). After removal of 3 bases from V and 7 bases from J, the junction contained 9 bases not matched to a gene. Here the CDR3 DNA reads TGTGCCAGCAGCCAGCTCCGGGACAGAGGGAACATTCAGTACTTC. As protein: CASSQLRDRGNIQYF.

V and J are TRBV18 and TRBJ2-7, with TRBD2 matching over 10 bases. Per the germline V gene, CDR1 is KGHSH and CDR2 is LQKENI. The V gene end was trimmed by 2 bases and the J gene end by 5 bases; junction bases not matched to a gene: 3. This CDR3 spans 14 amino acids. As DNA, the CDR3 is TGTGCCAGCTCACCAGTCCTAGCGGGAGACGAGCAGTACTTC. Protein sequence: CASSPVLAGDEQYF.

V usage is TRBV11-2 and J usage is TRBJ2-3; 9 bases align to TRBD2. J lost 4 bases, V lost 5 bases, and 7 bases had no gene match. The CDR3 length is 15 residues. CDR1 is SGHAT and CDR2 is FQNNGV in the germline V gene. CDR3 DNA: TGTGCCAGCAGCCCCCGCGGCGGGGGGGCAGATACGCAGTATTTT. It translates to CASSPRGGGADTQYF.